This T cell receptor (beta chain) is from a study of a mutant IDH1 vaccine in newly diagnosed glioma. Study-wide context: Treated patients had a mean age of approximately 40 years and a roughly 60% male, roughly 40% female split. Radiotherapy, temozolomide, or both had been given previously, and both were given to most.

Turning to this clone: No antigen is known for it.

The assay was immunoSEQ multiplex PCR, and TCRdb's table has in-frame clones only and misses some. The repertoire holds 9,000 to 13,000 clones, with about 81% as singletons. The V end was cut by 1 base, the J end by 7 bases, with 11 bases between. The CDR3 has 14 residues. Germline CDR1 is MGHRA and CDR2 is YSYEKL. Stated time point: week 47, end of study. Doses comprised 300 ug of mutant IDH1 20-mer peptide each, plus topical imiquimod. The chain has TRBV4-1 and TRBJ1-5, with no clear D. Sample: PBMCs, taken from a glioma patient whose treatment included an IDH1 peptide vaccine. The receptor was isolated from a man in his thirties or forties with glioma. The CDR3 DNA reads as TGCGCCAGCAGCCAAGCTGGGGTCGAACAGCCCCAGCATTTT. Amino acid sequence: CASSQAGVEQPQHF.